This TCR beta chain was identified in a study of PD-1 blockade in classical Hodgkin lymphoma. On the study more broadly: A 3 mg/kg intravenous dose of nivolumab was received by patients every 2 weeks.

Study results and caveats: Complete responders possessed baseline diversity comparable to newly diagnosed patients. Significant TCR diversity gains by C4D1 occurred in CD4+ but not CD8+ cells.

Patients all relapsed after autologous stem cell transplantation, and there was variation in brentuximab vedotin exposure. Clones were read by immunoSEQ multiplex PCR, and TCRdb kept only the in-frame ones, dropping some. The repertoire consists of nearly 60,000 clones, with 85% to 95% occurring once and the leading ten covering less than 11%. A remark on this clone: Its specificity is not known. Within the sample, other DNA sequences also encode this same CDR3.

Between the trimmed V and J ends, which lost 6 bases and 0 bases, there was a span of 5 bases. Germline V CDR1 and CDR2: MDHEN, SYDVKM. The CDR3 spans 13 residues. The starting material was peripheral blood mononuclear cells (PBMCs), obtained before the second cycle of nivolumab. This clonotype was obtained from a human donor with classical Hodgkin lymphoma. The rearrangement uses TRBV28 and TRBJ1-4, with unresolved D. The CDR3 sequence: CASSRTTNEKLFF. The CDR3 DNA reads as TGTGCCAGCAGCCGGACAACTAATGAAAAACTGTTTTTT.